This TCR beta chain came from a study of beta chain features in type 1 diabetes. The wider study: Taken together, all samples contributed around 100 million examined sorted cells.

Each donor gave one heparinised blood draw averaging approximately 120 mL. Comments on this clone: Its antigen is currently unknown.

Overall study findings and caveats: When Type 1 diabetes patients were examined, their TCRB CDR3s proved moderately but significantly shorter in all four CD4+ subsets.

The entirety of the isolated RNA underwent reverse transcription, so expressed TCRB transcripts were sequenced. Produced via immunoSEQ multiplex PCR; TCRdb's table is partial and in-frame only. The sample carries 200,000 to 250,000 clones, about 14% recorded once. The germline V gene encodes CDR1 SGHRS and CDR2 YFSETQ. This CDR3 is built from 15 residues. After removal of 4 bases from V and 4 bases from J, the junction contained 5 bases not matched to a gene. The source material was naive CD4+ T cells from blood. The V gene is TRBV5-1, the J gene TRBJ2-5, with TRBD1 matching 12 bases. The receptor was isolated from a man under 40 with type 1 diabetes. CDR3 amino acids: CASSPGQGAGETQYF. CDR3 nucleotides: TGCGCCAGCAGCCCGGGACAGGGGGCAGGAGAGACCCAGTACTTC. Full variable domain (rest looked up from reference TRBV5-1 and TRBJ2-5): KAGVTQTPRYLIKTRGQQVTLSCSPISGHRSVSWYQQTPGQGLQFLFEYFSETQRNKGNFPGRFSGRQFSNSRSEMNVSTLELGDSALYLCASSPGQGAGETQYFGPGTRLLVL.